This T cell receptor (beta chain) was captured by sequencing in a study of blood T cell repertoires in COVID-19. The repertoire was sequenced with immunoSEQ multiplex PCR; TCRdb's copy has only in-frame clones and lacks some. Among approximately 120,000 clones listed, roughly 92% were seen once. From germline, CDR1 is MNHEY and CDR2 SMNVEV (reference sequence). CDR3 length equals 17 residues. The junction had 9 bases not matched to a gene; V was cut back by 3 bases and J by 5 bases. The sequence was collected from a man aged 50 to 59 with COVID-19, enrolled during active disease. The J gene is TRBJ2-3, the V gene TRBV27; 12 nucleotides align to TRBD2. Sequenced material: peripheral blood. CDR3: CASSFYPLAGGGDTQYF. CDR3 sequence (DNA): TGTGCCAGCAGTTTTTATCCTCTAGCGGGAGGGGGAGATACGCAGTATTTT.